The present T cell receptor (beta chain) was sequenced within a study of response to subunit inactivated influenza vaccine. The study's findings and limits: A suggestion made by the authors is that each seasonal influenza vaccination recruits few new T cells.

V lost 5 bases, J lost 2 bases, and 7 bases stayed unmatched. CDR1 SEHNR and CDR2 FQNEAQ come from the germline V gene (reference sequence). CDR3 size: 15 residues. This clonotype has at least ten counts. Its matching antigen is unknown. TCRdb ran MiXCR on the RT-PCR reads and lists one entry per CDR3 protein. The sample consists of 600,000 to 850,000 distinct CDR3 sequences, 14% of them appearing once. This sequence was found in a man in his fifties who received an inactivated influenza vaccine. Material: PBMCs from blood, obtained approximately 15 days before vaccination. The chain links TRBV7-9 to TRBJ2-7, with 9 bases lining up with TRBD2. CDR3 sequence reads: CASSLGLAPAYEQYF. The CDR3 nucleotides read TGTGCCAGCAGCCTCGGACTAGCGCCGGCCTACGAGCAGTACTTC.